This entry describes one TCR beta chain. No antigen is known for it. No base qualities exist here, and no much larger clone lies one base off it. Enrolling through a virtual design, the prospective study's participants ranged in age from roughly 18 to 90 years and lived across 24 United States geographic areas. Cohort assignment in the prospective study relied on participant-reported clinical history from a screening survey and a study questionnaire. Exposed participants had been in contact, within 2 weeks of entering the study, with a person who had a PCR-confirmed or clinician-diagnosed case of COVID-19. Each participant in the prospective study had whole blood, serum and a nasopharyngeal or oropharyngeal swab collected by mobile phlebotomists. Additional blood draws and questionnaires over an approximately two-month period could optionally be provided by prospective study participants. Before DNA extraction, blood samples from the prospective study were shipped at room temperature or frozen.

TCRbeta CDR3 regions were amplified from genomic DNA using the immunoSEQ Assay, a bias-controlled multiplex PCR. As for the original processing: Nucleated cell counts per sample were estimated from amplification of reference gene primers within the assay. Sequence reads were collapsed and filtered to measure the absolute abundance of every unique TCRbeta CDR3 rearrangement. For each sample, productive Simpson clonality was calculated as the square root of Simpson's diversity index across productive rearrangements. The table comes from immuneACCESS by way of TCRdb, which keeps in-frame sequences with V and J called. Part of the clones is missing from these tables; in studies checked, under half for an unresolved V gene and the rest for unknown reasons. V and J calls plus clone size are reproduced from that table; the DNA served to infer D and trimming. This sample is represented by about 260,000 clones; over 70% of them were singletons. Together, the top ten hold 2.5% to 3.5% of the sample.

The data stem from a study of blood T cell repertoires in COVID-19 (dated by TCRdb to 2018 to 2020). Background on the whole study: Collaborator samples came from the United States, Italy and Spain and covered acute and convalescent phases of COVID-19. Samples were obtained from the ongoing ImmuneRACE study (first 160 participants) and from 1,200 or so subjects provided by 6 global collaborators. The material from the prospective study consisted of cDNA or gDNA derived from T cells, B-cell-depleted T cells, or PBMCs. The sample metadata nearly always contained a de-identified subject ID, COVID-19 status, age in years and sex. The dataset comprised deeply sampled blood TCRbeta repertoires from subjects exposed to, actively infected with, or recovered from COVID-19. A freely available public database, intended as a resource for researchers studying the immune response to SARS-CoV-2, is where the repertoires were released. Where available, HLA class I and class II types were taken from metadata supplied by the sample provider and were not determined by assay-based typing.

What the research found in general, with its limitations: Clinical and demographic metadata were provided uncurated, with the amount varying by source and participant.

Based on the germline V gene, the CDR1 and CDR2 sequences are KGHSH and LQKENI. The CDR3 runs 14 residues from the cysteine to the phenylalanine. This entry keeps only the CDR3 DNA: 42 bases, framed from base 1. V is pared back by 5 bases and J by 4 bases, with 14 bases lying between the germline termini. The material sequenced was PBMCs or T cells enriched from blood (not recorded which). The clonotype was recovered from a woman in her forties who had been exposed to COVID-19. The sequence links TRBV18 to TRBJ1-2; possibly the D gene is TRBD1, per 5 matching bases. In nucleotide form, the sequence is TGTGCCAGCTCAACCTCGGCCCAGGGCTATGGCTACACCTTC. Its protein is CASSTSAQGYGYTF.